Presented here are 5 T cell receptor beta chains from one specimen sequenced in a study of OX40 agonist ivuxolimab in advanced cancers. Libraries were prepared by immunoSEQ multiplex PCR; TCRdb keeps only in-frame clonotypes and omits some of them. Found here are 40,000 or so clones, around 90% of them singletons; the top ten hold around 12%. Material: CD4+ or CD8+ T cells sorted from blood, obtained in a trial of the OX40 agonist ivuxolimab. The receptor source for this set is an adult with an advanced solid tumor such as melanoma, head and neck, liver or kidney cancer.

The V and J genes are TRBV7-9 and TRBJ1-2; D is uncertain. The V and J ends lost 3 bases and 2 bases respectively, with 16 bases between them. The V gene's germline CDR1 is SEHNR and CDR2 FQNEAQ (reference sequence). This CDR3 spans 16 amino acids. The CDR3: CASSFPTHGVNYGYTF. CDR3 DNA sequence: TGTGCCAGCAGCTTCCCCACACACGGAGTAAACTATGGCTACACCTTC.

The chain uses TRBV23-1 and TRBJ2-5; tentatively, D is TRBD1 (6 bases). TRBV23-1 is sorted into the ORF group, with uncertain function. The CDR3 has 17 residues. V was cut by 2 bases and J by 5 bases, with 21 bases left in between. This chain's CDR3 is CASSQAERGHWGETQYF. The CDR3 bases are TGCGCCAGCAGTCAAGCCGAGAGGGGACATTGGGGGGAGACCCAGTACTTC.

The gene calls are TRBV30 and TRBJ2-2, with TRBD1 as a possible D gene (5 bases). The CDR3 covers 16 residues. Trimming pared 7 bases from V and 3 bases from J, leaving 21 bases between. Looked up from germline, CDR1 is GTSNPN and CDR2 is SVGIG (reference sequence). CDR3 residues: CASLLRRGADTGELFF. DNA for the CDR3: TGTGCCTCTCTTTTACGAAGGGGCGCGGACACCGGGGAGCTGTTTTTT.

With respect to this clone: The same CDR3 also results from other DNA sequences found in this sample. The CDR3 coding sequence is TGTGCCAGCAGTTACTCGTCGGGGGTCACCTACGAGCAGTACTTC. Translating it yields CASSYSSGVTYEQYF. The gene calls are TRBV6-5 and TRBJ2-7; D is possibly TRBD2 (6 bases). The V end lost 0 bases, the J end lost 2 bases, and 11 bases lay between the germline ends. Looked up from germline, CDR1 is MNHEY and CDR2 is SVGAGI. The CDR3 sequence is 15 residues long.

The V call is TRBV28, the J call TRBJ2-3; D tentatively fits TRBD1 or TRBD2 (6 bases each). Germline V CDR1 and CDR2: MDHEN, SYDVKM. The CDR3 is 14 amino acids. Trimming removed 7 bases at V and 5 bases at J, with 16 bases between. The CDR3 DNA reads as TGTGCCAGCACACAAGGGGGGCCGATAGATACGCAGTATTTT. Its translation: CASTQGGPIDTQYF.